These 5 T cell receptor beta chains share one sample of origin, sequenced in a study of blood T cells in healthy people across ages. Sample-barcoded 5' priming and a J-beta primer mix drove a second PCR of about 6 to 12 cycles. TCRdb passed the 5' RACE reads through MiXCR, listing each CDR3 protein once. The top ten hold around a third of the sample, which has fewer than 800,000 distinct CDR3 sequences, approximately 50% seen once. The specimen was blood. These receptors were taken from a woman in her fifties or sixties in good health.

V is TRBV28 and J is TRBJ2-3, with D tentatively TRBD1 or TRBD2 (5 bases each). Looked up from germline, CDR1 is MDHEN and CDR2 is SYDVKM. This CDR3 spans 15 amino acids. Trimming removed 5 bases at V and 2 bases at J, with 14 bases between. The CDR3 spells CASSGSRAHTDTQYF. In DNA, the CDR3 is TGTGCCAGCAGTGGGAGCAGGGCCCACACAGATACGCAGTATTTT.

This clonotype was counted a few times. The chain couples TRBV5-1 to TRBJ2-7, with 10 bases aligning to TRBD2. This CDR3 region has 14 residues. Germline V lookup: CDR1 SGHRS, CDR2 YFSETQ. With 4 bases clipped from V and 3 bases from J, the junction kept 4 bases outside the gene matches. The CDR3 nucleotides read TGCGCCAGCAGCCGGACTAGCGGATACTACGAGCAGTACTTC. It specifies CASSRTSGYYEQYF.

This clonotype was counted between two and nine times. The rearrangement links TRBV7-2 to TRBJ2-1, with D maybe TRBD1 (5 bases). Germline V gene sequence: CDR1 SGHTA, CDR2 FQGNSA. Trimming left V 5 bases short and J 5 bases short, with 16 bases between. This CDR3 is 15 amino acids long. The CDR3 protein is CASSVRGKKNNEQFF. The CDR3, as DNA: TGTGCCAGCAGCGTTAGGGGTAAGAAGAACAATGAGCAGTTCTTC.

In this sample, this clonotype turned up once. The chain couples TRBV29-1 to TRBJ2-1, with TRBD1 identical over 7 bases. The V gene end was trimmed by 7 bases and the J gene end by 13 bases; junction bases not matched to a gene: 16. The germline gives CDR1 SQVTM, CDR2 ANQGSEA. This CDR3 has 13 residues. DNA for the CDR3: TGCAGCGAGCGACAGGGAGTGGGAGAGACCCAGTTCTTC. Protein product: CSERQGVGETQFF.

The CDR3 sequence is CSATSPGANVLTF. The CDR3 DNA reads TGCAGTGCCACATCTCCTGGGGCCAACGTCCTGACTTTC. The rearrangement uses TRBV20-1 and TRBJ2-6; D not resolved. V was clipped by 6 bases and J by 2 bases, with 8 bases between them. This CDR3 has 13 amino acids. Per the germline V gene, CDR1 is DFQATT and CDR2 is SNEGSKA (reference sequence).